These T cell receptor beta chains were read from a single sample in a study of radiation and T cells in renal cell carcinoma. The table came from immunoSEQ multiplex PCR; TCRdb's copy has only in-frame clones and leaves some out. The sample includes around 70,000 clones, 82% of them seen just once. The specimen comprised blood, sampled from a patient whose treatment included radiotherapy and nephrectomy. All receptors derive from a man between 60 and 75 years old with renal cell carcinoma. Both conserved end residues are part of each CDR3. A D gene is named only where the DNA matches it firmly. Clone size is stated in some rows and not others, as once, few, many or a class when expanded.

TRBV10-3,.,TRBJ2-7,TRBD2,CAISGSGRAHEQYF,TGTGCCATCAGTGGTAGCGGGAGGGCCCACGAGCAGTACTTC
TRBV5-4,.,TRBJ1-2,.,CASSLGGFPWTLEGYTF,TGTGCCAGCAGCTTGGGTGGTTTCCCTTGGACATTAGAAGGCTACACCTTC
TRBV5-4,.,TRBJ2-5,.,CASSRQLAHEETQYF,TGTGCCAGCAGCCGGCAACTAGCTCATGAAGAGACCCAGTACTTC
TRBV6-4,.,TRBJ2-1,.,CASSAEGGLYNEQFF,TGTGCCAGCAGTGCTGAGGGGGGACTTTACAATGAGCAGTTCTTC
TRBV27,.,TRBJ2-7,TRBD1,CASSPGTGYLYEQYF,TGTGCCAGCAGTCCGGGGACAGGGTACCTCTACGAGCAGTACTTC
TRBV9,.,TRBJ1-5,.,CASSGGWDGQPQHF,TGTGCCAGCAGCGGAGGCTGGGACGGGCAGCCCCAGCATTTT
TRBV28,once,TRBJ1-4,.,CASNRLSDGTISTNEKLFF,TGTGCCAGCAACCGTCTATCGGACGGAACAATTTCAACTAATGAAAAACTGTTTTTT
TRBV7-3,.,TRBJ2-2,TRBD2,CASSLNPRLAGGTGELFF,TGTGCCAGCAGCTTAAACCCACGCCTAGCGGGTGGAACCGGGGAGCTGTTTTTT
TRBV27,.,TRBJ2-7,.,CASSFSPTYEQYF,TGTGCCAGCAGTTTTAGCCCTACCTACGAGCAGTACTTC
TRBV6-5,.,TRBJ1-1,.,CASSRKPPRGAFF,TGTGCCAGCAGCCGTAAGCCTCCTAGGGGAGCTTTCTTT
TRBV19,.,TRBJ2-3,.,CASSIGQPETDTQYF,TGTGCCAGTAGTATTGGGCAGCCAGAGACAGATACGCAGTATTTT
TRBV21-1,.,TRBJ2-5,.,CASSKEGGRETQYF,TGTGCCAGCAGCAAAGAGGGGGGCCGAGAGACCCAGTACTTC
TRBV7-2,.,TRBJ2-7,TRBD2,CASSPSPGLAGNEQYF,TGTGCCAGCAGCCCCTCCCCGGGACTAGCGGGGAACGAGCAGTACTTC
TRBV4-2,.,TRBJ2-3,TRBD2,CASSQEAPSGRVGSTDTQYF,TGTGCCAGCAGCCAAGAAGCCCCCAGCGGGAGGGTAGGAAGCACAGATACGCAGTATTTT
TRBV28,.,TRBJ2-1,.,CASRSSERPGLEQFF,TGTGCCAGCAGGTCATCAGAGAGGCCAGGCCTAGAGCAGTTCTTC
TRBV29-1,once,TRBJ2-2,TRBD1,CSVAWQGDTGELFF,TGCAGCGTAGCATGGCAGGGGGACACCGGGGAGCTGTTTTTT
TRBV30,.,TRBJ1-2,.,CAWNSQGHYGYTF,TGTGCCTGGAATTCCCAGGGGCACTATGGCTACACCTTC
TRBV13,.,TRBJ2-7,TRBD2,CASSPPASGRAGRLYEQYF,TGTGCCAGCAGCCCCCCGGCTAGCGGGAGGGCCGGGAGGCTCTACGAGCAGTACTTC
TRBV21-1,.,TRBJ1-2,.,CALDPKQGRDYYGYTF,TGTGCCCTAGACCCCAAACAGGGGAGGGACTACTATGGCTACACCTTC
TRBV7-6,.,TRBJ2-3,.,CASSLVSGGTDTQYF,TGTGCCAGCAGCTTAGTAAGTGGAGGCACAGATACGCAGTATTTT
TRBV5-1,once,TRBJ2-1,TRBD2,CASSLNPASGSHNEQFF,TGCGCCAGCAGCTTAAACCCGGCTAGCGGGAGCCACAATGAGCAGTTCTTC
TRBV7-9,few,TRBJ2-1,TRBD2,CASSPSGLPSNEQFF,TGTGCCAGCAGCCCTTCGGGACTACCATCAAATGAGCAGTTCTTC
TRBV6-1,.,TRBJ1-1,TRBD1,CASSGMDRGYTEAFF,TGTGCCAGCAGTGGAATGGACAGGGGATACACTGAAGCTTTCTTT
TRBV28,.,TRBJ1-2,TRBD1,CASSSDRGLKGYTF,TGTGCCAGCAGTTCCGACAGGGGGCTCAAGGGCTACACCTTC
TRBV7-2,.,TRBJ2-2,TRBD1,CASSQQGTGELFF,TGTGCCAGCAGCCAACAGGGGACCGGGGAGCTGTTTTTT
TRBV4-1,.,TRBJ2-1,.,CASSQDRWLLNEQFF,TGCGCCAGCAGCCAAGATCGGTGGCTTCTCAATGAGCAGTTCTTC
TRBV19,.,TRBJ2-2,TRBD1,CASTPEGDRGFGELFF,TGTGCCAGTACCCCGGAGGGGGACAGGGGGTTCGGGGAGCTGTTTTTT
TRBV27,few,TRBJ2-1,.,CASSMDTSSYNEQFF,TGTGCCAGCAGTATGGACACTAGCTCCTACAATGAGCAGTTCTTC
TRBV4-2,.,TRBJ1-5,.,CASSQDLAPLALENQPQHF,TGTGCCAGCAGCCAAGATTTGGCGCCCTTAGCCCTAGAAAATCAGCCCCAGCATTTT
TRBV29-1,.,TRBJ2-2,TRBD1,CSVRPTEGASGELFF,TGCAGCGTGCGACCTACTGAGGGGGCGTCCGGGGAGCTGTTTTTT
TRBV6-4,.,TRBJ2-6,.,CASSEGSGANVLTF,TGTGCCAGCAGTGAGGGTTCTGGGGCCAACGTCCTGACTTTC
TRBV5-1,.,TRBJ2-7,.,CASSSVTGYEQYF,TGCGCCAGCAGCTCAGTGACAGGCTACGAGCAGTACTTC
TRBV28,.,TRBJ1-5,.,CASRWAVHSNQPQHF,TGTGCCAGCAGATGGGCAGTTCATAGCAATCAGCCCCAGCATTTT
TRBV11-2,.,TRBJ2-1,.,CASSLVTSNEQFF,TGTGCCAGCAGCTTAGTTACTAGTAATGAGCAGTTCTTC
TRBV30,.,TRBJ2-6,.,CAWSVVGANVLTF,TGTGCCTGGAGTGTAGTTGGGGCCAACGTCCTGACTTTC
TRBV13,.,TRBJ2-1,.,CASSLEGNEQFF,TGTGCCAGCAGCTTAGAGGGCAATGAGCAGTTCTTC
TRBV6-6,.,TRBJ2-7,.,CASSYPGRGGSYEQYF,TGTGCCAGCAGTTACCCTGGCAGGGGCGGATCGTACGAGCAGTACTTC
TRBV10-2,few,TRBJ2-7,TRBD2,CASSELREGRRYEQYF,TGCGCCAGCAGTGAGTTGCGGGAGGGCCGAAGGTACGAGCAGTACTTC
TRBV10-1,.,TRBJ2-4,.,CASSNAGWGIQYF,TGCGCCAGCAGCAACGCGGGATGGGGCATTCAGTACTTC
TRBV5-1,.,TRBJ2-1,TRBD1,CASSGSYRGPYNEQFF,TGCGCCAGCAGCGGATCATACAGGGGGCCTTACAATGAGCAGTTCTTC
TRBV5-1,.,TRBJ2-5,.,CASSLEETQYF,TGCGCCAGCAGCTTAGAAGAGACCCAGTACTTC
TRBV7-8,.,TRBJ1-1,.,CASSFGGEAFF,TGTGCCAGCAGCTTTGGGGGTGAAGCTTTCTTT
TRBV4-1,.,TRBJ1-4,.,CASSQHARLNEKLFF,TGCGCCAGCAGCCAACACGCCCGGTTGAATGAAAAACTGTTTTTT
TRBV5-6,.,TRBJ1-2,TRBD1,CASSWADRGLSYGYTF,TGTGCCAGCAGCTGGGCAGACAGGGGCTTATCCTATGGCTACACCTTC
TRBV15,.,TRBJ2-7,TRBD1,CATSREQGYEGEQYF,TGTGCCACCAGCAGGGAACAGGGGTATGAGGGCGAGCAGTACTTC
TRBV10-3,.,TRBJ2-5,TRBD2,CAIRRGGGWVETQYF,TGTGCCATCAGACGCGGGGGTGGATGGGTAGAGACCCAGTACTTC
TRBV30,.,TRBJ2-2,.,CAWPGEGGELFF,TGTGCCTGGCCAGGGGAGGGCGGGGAGCTGTTTTTT
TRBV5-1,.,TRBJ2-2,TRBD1,CASSLLQGDAGELFF,TGCGCCAGCAGCTTGTTGCAGGGGGACGCCGGGGAGCTGTTTTTT
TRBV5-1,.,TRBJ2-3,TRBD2,CASSTSGRTTTQYF,TGCGCCAGCAGTACTAGCGGGAGAACGACTACGCAGTATTTT
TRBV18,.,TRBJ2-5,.,CASSPLGETQYF,TGTGCCAGCTCACCACTGGGCGAGACCCAGTACTTC